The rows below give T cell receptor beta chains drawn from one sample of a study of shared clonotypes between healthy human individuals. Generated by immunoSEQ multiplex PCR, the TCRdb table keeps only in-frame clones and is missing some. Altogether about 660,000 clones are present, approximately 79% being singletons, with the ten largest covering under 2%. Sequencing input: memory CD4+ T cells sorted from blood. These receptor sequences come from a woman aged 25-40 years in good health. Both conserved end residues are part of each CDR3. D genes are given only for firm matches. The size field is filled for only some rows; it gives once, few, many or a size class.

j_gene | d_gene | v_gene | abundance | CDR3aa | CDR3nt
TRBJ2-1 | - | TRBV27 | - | CASSLAVRPLSYNEQFF | TGTGCCAGCAGTTTAGCGGTGCGACCACTCTCCTACAATGAGCAGTTCTTC
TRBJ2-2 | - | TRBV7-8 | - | CASSLVPRKIDSGELFF | TGTGCCAGCAGCTTAGTACCCAGAAAGATCGACTCCGGGGAGCTGTTTTTT
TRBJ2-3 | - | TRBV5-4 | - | CASSLAFRVADTQYF | TGTGCCAGCAGCTTGGCCTTCAGGGTAGCAGATACGCAGTATTTT
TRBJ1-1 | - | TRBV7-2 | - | CASSSRQVGKLAFF | TGTGCCAGCAGCTCCCGACAGGTAGGGAAACTGGCTTTCTTT
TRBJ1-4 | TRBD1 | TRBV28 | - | CASSLIPTGVHEKLFF | TGTGCCAGCAGTTTAATTCCGACAGGGGTTCATGAAAAACTGTTTTTT
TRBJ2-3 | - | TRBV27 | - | CASSLFKGKDDTQYF | TGTGCCAGCAGTTTATTTAAGGGGAAGGACGATACGCAGTATTTT
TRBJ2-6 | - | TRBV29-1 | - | CSVAKTPLQATGANVLTF | TGCAGCGTTGCGAAAACACCACTACAGGCTACAGGGGCCAACGTCCTGACTTTC
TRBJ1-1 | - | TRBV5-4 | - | CASSLGGGWNTEAFF | TGTGCCAGCAGCTTGGGTGGAGGTTGGAACACTGAAGCTTTCTTT
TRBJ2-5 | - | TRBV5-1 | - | CASSLSTGPETQYF | TGCGCCAGCAGCCTCTCTACCGGCCCGGAGACCCAGTACTTC
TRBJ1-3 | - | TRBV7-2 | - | CASSREVSGNTIYF | TGTGCCAGCAGCAGGGAGGTCTCTGGAAACACCATATATTTT
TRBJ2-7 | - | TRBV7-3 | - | CASSLTGLTYEQYF | TGTGCCAGCAGCTTAACCGGGTTAACCTACGAGCAGTACTTC
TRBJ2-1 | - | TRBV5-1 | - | CASSWDSNYNEQFF | TGCGCCAGCAGCTGGGACTCGAATTACAATGAGCAGTTCTTC
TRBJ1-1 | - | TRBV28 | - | CASSSPQGANTEAFF | TGTGCCAGCAGTTCACCACAGGGCGCGAACACTGAAGCTTTCTTT
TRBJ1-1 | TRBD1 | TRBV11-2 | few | CASSSQGAVTEAFF | TGTGCCAGCAGCTCGCAGGGGGCGGTAACTGAAGCTTTCTTT
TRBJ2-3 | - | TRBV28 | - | CASGWASGTDTQYF | TGTGCCAGCGGCTGGGCTAGCGGCACAGATACGCAGTATTTT
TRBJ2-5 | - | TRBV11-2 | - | CASTPGALETQYF | TGTGCCAGCACCCCCGGGGCTCTGGAGACCCAGTACTTC
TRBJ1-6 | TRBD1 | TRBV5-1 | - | CASSLSGQGSPLHF | TGCGCCAGCAGCCTCTCGGGACAGGGATCACCCCTCCACTTT
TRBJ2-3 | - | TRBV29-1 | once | CSVEAGGKDTQYF | TGCAGCGTTGAAGCTGGGGGCAAGGATACGCAGTATTTT
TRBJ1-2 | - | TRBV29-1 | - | CSVEMINGYTF | TGCAGCGTTGAGATGATCAATGGCTACACCTTC
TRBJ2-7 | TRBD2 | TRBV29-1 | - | CSVEVGLAGPHEQYF | TGCAGCGTTGAAGTCGGACTAGCGGGACCCCACGAGCAGTACTTC
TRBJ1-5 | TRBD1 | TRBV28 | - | CASSLTGARNQPQHF | TGTGCCAGCAGTCTTACAGGGGCTCGGAATCAGCCCCAGCATTTT
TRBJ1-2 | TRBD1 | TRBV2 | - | CASSPGTGSGYTF | TGTGCCAGCAGCCCCGGGACAGGGTCGGGCTACACCTTC
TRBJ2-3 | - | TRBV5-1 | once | CASSLLSADTQYF | TGCGCCAGCAGCTTGCTGTCGGCAGATACGCAGTATTTT
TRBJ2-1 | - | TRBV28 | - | CASSYGDNEQFF | TGTGCCAGCAGTTATGGAGACAATGAGCAGTTCTTC
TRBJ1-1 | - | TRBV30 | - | CAWSRAWDTEAFF | TGTGCCTGGAGCAGGGCTTGGGACACTGAAGCTTTCTTT
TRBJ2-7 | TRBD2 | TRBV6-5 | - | CASSSPGLAGTYEQYF | TGTGCCAGCAGTTCCCCTGGGCTAGCGGGAACCTACGAGCAGTACTTC
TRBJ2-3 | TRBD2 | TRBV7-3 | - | CASSFWAGGRTDTQYF | TGTGCCAGCAGCTTTTGGGCGGGAGGCCGCACAGATACGCAGTATTTT
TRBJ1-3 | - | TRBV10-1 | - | CASGGTSGNTIYF | TGCGCCAGCGGCGGGACCTCTGGAAACACCATATATTTT
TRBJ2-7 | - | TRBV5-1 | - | CASSFGETAYEQYF | TGCGCCAGCAGCTTCGGAGAGACGGCTTACGAGCAGTACTTC
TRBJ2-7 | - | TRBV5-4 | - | CASSRRDKSYEQYF | TGTGCCAGCAGCCGCCGGGACAAATCCTACGAGCAGTACTTC
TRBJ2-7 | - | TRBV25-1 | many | CASSGSSYEQYF | TGTGCCAGCAGTGGGAGCTCCTACGAGCAGTACTTC
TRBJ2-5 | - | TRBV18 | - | CASSPRESFQETQYF | TGTGCCAGCTCACCACGCGAGAGTTTCCAAGAGACCCAGTACTTC
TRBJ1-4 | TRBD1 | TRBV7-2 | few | CASSYLGTGNEKLFF | TGTGCCAGCAGCTACCTGGGGACAGGGAATGAAAAACTGTTTTTT
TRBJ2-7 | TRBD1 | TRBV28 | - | CASSPNRGWEQYF | TGTGCCAGCAGCCCGAACAGGGGTTGGGAGCAGTACTTC
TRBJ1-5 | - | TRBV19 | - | CASTITGKASRYQPQHF | TGTGCCAGTACCATTACCGGGAAGGCGAGTAGATATCAGCCCCAGCATTTT
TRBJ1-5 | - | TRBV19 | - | CASSQAGGNQPQHF | TGTGCCAGTAGCCAAGCGGGGGGCAATCAGCCCCAGCATTTT
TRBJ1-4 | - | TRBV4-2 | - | CASSQEGQENEKLFF | TGTGCCAGCAGCCAAGAGGGTCAGGAAAATGAAAAACTGTTTTTT
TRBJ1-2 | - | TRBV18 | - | CASSLRDNYGYTF | TGTGCCAGCTCGCTCAGGGACAACTATGGCTACACCTTC
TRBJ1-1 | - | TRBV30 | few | CAWSVLGGYGTEAFF | TGTGCCTGGAGTGTACTGGGGGGGTATGGCACTGAAGCTTTCTTT
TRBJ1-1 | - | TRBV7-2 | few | CASAPQRDTEAFF | TGTGCCAGCGCCCCACAGAGGGACACTGAAGCTTTCTTT
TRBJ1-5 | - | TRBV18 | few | CASSGQDDQPQHF | TGTGCCAGCTCCGGGCAGGATGATCAGCCCCAGCATTTT
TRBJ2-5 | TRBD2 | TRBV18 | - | CASSPYQRELHF | TGTGCCAGCTCACCGTATCAGCGGGAGTTGCACTTC
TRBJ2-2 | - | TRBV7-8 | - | CASSFDPSGYTGELFF | TGTGCCAGCAGCTTCGACCCGAGCGGATACACCGGGGAGCTGTTTTTT
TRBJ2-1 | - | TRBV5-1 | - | CASSPDSSSYNEQFF | TGCGCCAGCAGCCCGGACAGCAGCTCCTACAATGAGCAGTTCTTC
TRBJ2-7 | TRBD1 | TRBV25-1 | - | CASSDPNRGPDEQYF | TGTGCCAGCAGTGATCCCAACAGGGGGCCTGACGAGCAGTACTTC
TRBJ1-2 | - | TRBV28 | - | CASSKPSQGPYGYTF | TGTGCCAGCAGTAAGCCGTCACAGGGCCCCTATGGCTACACCTTC
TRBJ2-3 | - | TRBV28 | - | CASSDILSGLDTQYF | TGTGCCAGCAGTGACATCCTTAGCGGCCTAGATACGCAGTATTTT
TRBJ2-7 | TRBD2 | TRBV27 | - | CASSFLTSGTYEQYF | TGTGCCAGCAGTTTCCTGACTAGCGGGACCTACGAGCAGTACTTC
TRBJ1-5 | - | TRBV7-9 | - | CASSPRVEQPQHF | TGTGCCAGCAGCCCCCGGGTGGAGCAGCCCCAGCATTTT
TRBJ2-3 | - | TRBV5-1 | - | CASSLAPGGGDTQYF | TGCGCCAGCAGCTTGGCTCCAGGGGGAGGCGATACGCAGTATTTT
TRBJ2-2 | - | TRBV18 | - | CASSPGTPANTGELFF | TGTGCCAGCTCACCGGGGACACCCGCGAACACCGGGGAGCTGTTTTTT
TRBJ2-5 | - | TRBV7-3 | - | CASSQPNRTLQETQYF | TGTGCCAGCAGCCAACCCAACCGGACATTACAAGAGACCCAGTACTTC
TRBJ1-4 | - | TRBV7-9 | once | CASSTDTLTEKLFF | TGTGCCAGCAGCACGGACACGCTGACGGAAAAACTGTTTTTT